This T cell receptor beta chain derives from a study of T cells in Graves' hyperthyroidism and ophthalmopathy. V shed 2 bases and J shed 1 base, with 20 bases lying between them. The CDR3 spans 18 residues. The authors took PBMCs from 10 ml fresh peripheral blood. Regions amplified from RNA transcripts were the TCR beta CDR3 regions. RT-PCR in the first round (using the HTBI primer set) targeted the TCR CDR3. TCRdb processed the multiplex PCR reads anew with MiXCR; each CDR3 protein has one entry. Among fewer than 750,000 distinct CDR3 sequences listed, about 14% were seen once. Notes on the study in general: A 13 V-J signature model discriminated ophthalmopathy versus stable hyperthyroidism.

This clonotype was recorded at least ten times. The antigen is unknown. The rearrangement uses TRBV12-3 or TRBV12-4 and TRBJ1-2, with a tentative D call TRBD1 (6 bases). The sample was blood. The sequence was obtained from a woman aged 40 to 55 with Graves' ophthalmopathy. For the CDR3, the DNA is TGTGCCAGCAGTTTAACCCGGGACAAGGGGGACTATAACTATGGCTACACCTTC. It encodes CASSLTRDKGDYNYGYTF.